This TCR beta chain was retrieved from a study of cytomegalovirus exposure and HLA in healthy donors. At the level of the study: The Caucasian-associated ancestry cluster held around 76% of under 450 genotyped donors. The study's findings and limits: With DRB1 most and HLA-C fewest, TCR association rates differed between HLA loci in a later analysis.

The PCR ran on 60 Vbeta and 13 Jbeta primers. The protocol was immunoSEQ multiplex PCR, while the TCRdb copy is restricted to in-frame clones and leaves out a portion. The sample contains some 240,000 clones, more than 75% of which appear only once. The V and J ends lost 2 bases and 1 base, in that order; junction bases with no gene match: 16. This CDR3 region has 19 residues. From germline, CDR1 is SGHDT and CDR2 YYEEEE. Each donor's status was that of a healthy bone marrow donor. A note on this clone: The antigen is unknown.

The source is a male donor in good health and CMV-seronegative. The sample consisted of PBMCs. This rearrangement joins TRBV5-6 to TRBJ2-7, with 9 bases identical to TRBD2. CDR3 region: CASSFVRASGMIVSYEQYF. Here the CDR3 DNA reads TGTGCCAGCAGCTTTGTACGGGCTAGCGGGATGATAGTTTCCTACGAGCAGTACTTC.